The source of this TCR beta chain is a study of blood T cell repertoires in COVID-19. In the original workflow: Reference gene primer amplification gave nucleated cell count estimates. Sequencing used immunoSEQ multiplex PCR; TCRdb keeps in-frame clones, though not all of them. That table is the source of V, J and clone size, and D and trimming were worked out from the DNA. The table records 40,000 or so clones, roughly 80% of them present only once. The germline CDR1 and CDR2 sequences are SGDLS and YYNGEE. The CDR3 covers 16 residues. Trimming took 0 bases from V and 7 from J, leaving 19 bases between them. This clone was counted between two and nine times.

The V and J genes are TRBV9 and TRBJ1-1; D is unclear. The clonotype originates from a man aged 55 to 70 in a cohort sampled during active COVID-19. Sequenced input: peripheral blood. For the CDR3, the DNA is TGTGCCAGCAGCGTAGAGGAGGGCCATGGGAGAGGTGAAGCTTTCTTT. Translation: CASSVEEGHGRGEAFF.